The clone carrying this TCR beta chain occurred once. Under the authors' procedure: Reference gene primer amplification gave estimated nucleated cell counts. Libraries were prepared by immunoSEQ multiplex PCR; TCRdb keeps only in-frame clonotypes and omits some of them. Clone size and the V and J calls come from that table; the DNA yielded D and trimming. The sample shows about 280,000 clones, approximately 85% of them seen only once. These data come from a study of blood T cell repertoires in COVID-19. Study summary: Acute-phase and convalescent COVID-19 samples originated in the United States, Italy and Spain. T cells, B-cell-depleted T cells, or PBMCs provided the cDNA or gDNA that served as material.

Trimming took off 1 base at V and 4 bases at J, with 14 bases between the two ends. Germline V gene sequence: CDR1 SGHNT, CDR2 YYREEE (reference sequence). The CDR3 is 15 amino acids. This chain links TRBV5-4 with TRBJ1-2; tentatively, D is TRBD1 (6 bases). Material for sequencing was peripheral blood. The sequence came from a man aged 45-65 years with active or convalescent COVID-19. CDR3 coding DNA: TGTGCCAGCAGCTTGAGCAGGGGTGTAGGCTATGGCTACACCTTC. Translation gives CASSLSRGVGYGYTF.